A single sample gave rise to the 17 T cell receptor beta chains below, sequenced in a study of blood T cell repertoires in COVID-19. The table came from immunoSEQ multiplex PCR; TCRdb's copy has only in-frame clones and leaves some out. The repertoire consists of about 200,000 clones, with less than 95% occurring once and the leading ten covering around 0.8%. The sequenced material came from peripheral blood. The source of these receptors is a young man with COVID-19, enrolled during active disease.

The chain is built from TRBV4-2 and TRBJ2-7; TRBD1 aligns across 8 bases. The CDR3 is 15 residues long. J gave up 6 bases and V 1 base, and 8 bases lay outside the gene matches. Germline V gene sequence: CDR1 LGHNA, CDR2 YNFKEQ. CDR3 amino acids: CASSQVFRGQVEQYF. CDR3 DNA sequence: TGTGCCAGCAGCCAAGTTTTCAGGGGGCAGGTCGAGCAGTACTTC.

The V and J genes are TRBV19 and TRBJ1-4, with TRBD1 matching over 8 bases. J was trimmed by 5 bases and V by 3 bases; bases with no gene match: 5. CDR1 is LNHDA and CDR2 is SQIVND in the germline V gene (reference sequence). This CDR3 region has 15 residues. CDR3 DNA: TGTGCCAGTAGTATTGGGGGGACAGGAAATGAAAAACTGTTTTTT. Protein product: CASSIGGTGNEKLFF.

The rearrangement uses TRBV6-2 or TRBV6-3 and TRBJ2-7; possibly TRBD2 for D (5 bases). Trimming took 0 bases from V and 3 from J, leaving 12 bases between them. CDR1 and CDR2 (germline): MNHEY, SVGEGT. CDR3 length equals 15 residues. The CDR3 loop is CASSYSSAGGYEQYF. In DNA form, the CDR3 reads TGTGCCAGCAGTTACTCGAGCGCAGGAGGCTACGAGCAGTACTTC.

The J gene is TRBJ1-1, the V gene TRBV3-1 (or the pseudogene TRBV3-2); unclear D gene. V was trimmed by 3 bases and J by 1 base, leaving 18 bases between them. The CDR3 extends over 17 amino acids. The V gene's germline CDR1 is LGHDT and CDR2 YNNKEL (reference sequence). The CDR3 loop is CASSQLSGRDPNTEAFF. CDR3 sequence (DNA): TGTGCCAGCAGCCAGTTGTCAGGCCGAGACCCGAACACTGAAGCTTTCTTT.

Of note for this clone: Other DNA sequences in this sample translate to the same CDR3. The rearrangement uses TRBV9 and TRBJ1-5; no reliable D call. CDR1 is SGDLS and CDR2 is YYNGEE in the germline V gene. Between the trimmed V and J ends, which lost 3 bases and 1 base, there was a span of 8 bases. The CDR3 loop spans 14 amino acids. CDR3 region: CASSETDSNQPQHF. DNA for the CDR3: TGTGCCAGCAGCGAAACAGACAGCAATCAGCCCCAGCATTTT.

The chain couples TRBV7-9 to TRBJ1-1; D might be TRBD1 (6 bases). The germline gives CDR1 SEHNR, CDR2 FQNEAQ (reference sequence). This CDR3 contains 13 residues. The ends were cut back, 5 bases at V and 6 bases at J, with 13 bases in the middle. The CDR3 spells CASSTTAGAEAFF. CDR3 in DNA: TGTGCCAGCAGCACTACGGCAGGGGCTGAAGCTTTCTTT.

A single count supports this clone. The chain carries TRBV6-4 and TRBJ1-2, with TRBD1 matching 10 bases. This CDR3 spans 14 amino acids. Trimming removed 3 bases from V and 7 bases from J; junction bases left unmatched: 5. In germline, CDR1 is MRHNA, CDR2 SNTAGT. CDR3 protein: CASSEGTGAFGYTF. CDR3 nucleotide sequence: TGTGCCAGCAGTGAAGGGACAGGGGCCTTTGGCTACACCTTC.

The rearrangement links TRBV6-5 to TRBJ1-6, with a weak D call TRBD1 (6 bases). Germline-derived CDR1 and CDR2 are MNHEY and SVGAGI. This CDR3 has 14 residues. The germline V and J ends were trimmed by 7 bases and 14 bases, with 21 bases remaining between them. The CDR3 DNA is TGTGCCAGCAAAGAGGACAGTAGATCTACGGCCCTCCACTTT. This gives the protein CASKEDSRSTALHF.

The CDR3 protein is CASSNPPSGGAQNEQFF. The CDR3 DNA is TGTGCCAGTAGTAATCCCCCTAGCGGGGGGGCTCAGAATGAGCAGTTCTTC. The genes are TRBV19 and TRBJ2-1; 12 positions agree with TRBD2. Germline V gene sequence: CDR1 LNHDA, CDR2 SQIVND (reference sequence). J lost 7 bases, V lost 4 bases, and 11 bases had no gene match. The CDR3 runs 17 residues.

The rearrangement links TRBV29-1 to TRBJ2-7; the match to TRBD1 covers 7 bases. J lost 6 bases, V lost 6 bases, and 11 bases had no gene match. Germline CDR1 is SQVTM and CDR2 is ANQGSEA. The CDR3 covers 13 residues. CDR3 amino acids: CSVDHGTEGEQYF. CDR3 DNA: TGCAGCGTGGACCATGGGACAGAGGGCGAGCAGTACTTC.

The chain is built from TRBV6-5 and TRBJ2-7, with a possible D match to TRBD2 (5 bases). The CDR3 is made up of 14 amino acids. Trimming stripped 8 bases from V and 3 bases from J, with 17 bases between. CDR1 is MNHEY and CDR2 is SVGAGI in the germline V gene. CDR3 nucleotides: TGTGCCAGCGGCCTCGACGGAGGCTTCTACGAGCAGTACTTC. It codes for CASGLDGGFYEQYF.

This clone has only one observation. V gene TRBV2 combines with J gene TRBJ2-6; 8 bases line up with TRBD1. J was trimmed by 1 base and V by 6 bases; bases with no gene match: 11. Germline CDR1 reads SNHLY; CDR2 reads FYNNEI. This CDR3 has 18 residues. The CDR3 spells CASRGRQGTISGANVLTF. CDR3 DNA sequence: TGTGCCAGCAGGGGTAGACAGGGGACGATTTCTGGGGCCAACGTCCTGACTTTC.

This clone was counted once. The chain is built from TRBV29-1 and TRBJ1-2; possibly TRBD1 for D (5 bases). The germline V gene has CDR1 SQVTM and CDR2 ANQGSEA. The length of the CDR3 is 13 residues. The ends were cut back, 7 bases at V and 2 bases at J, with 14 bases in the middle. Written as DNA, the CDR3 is TGCAGCGCCTCCCCGACAGAGAACTATGGCTACACCTTC. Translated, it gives CSASPTENYGYTF. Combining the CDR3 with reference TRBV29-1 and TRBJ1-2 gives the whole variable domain SAVISQKPSRDICQRGTSLTIQCQVDSQVTMMFWYRQQPGQSLTLIATANQGSEATYESGFVIDKFPISRPNLTFSTLTVSNMSPEDSSIYLCSASPTENYGYTFGSGTRLTVV.

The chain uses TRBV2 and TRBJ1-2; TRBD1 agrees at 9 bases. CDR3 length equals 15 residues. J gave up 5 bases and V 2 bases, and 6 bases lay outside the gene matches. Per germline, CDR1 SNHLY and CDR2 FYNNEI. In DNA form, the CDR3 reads TGTGCCAGCAGTGAATATGGGACAGGGAGGTATGGCTACACCTTC. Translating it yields CASSEYGTGRYGYTF. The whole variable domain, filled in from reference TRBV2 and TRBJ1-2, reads EPEVTQTPSHQVTQMGQEVILRCVPISNHLYFYWYRQILGQKVEFLVSFYNNEISEKSEIFDDQFSVERPDGSNFTLKIRSTKLEDSAMYFCASSEYGTGRYGYTFGSGTRLTVV.

The CDR3 sequence: CASREAAGPYNEQFF. The DNA of the CDR3 is TGCGCCAGCAGGGAGGCGGCGGGACCCTACAATGAGCAGTTCTTC. The chain joins TRBV4-1 to TRBJ2-1, with a possible D match to TRBD2 (6 bases). The CDR3 loop spans 15 amino acids. Trimming cost V 6 bases and J 2 bases, with 14 bases left between them. Germline V lookup: CDR1 MGHRA, CDR2 YSYEKL.

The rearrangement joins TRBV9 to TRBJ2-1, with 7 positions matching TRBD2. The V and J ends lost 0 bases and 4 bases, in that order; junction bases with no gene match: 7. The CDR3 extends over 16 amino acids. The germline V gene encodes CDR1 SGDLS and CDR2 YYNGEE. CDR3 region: CASSVVLAGDYNEQFF. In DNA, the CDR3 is TGTGCCAGCAGCGTAGTTTTGGCGGGAGATTACAATGAGCAGTTCTTC.

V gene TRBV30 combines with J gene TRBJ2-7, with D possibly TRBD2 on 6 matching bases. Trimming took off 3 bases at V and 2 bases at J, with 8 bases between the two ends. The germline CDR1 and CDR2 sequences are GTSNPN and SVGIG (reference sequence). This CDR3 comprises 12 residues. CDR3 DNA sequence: TGTGCCTGGAGCGGGGGACCCTACGAGCAGTACTTC. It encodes CAWSGGPYEQYF.